Listed here are 25 T cell receptor beta chains from one sample, sequenced in a study of Graves' ophthalmopathy and Graves' hyperthyroidism. Amplification of the TCR beta CDR3 regions used RNA transcripts (as template). Second-round multiplex PCR came after a first-round RT-PCR that employed HTBI primers. A single record per CDR3 protein comes from TCRdb applying MiXCR to the multiplex PCR reads. The sample consists of about 380,000 distinct CDR3 sequences, 15% of them appearing once. The sequencing sample was made of peripheral blood. These receptors all come from a woman between 18 and 30 years old with stable Graves' hyperthyroidism.

This clonotype was counted many times. The gene calls are TRBV6-5 and TRBJ1-1, with a possible D match to TRBD1 (5 bases). Germline V lookup: CDR1 MNHEY, CDR2 SVGAGI. V was cut by 2 bases and J by 9 bases, with 13 bases left in between. The length of the CDR3 is 13 residues. The DNA of the CDR3 is TGTGCCAGCAGTTACCCTCCTCCGGGGCAAGCTTTCTTT. This translates into CASSYPPPGQAFF.

This clonotype came up many times. The CDR3 region has the DNA TGTGCCAGCAGCAAGCCGACAGGGGTCGAGCAGTACTTC. Translation gives CASSKPTGVEQYF. The chain has TRBV7-9 and TRBJ2-7; 8 bases match TRBD1. This CDR3 is 13 amino acids long. The J segment lost 6 bases and the V segment lost 5 bases, leaving 6 bases of the junction unmatched. Germline CDR1 and CDR2: SEHNR and FQNEAQ (reference sequence). Full variable domain (outside the CDR3, taken from reference TRBV7-9 and TRBJ2-7): DTGVSQNPRHKITKRGQNVTFRCDPISEHNRLYWYRQTLGQGPEFLTYFQNEAQLEKSRLLSDRFSAERPKGSFSTLEIQRTEQGDSAMYLCASSKPTGVEQYFGPGTRLTVT.

Here the CDR3 DNA reads TGCGCCAGCAGCTGGAAGGGGAGGGATGCTGAAGCTTTCTTT. This codes for CASSWKGRDAEAFF. The chain combines TRBV5-1 with TRBJ1-1, with D possibly being TRBD1 (5 bases). The V gene's germline CDR1 is SGHRS and CDR2 YFSETQ. The CDR3 consists of 14 residues. The ends were cut back, 3 bases at V and 6 bases at J, with 15 bases in the middle.

The chain is built from TRBV6-2 or TRBV6-3 and TRBJ2-5; D is possibly TRBD1 (6 bases). The ends were cut back, 5 bases at V and 5 bases at J, with 18 bases in the middle. Germline-derived CDR1 and CDR2 are MNHEY and SVGEGT. The CDR3 contains 15 residues. CDR3 DNA sequence: TGTGCCAGCAGTCCACAGGGTCAGGGTGGGGAGACCCAGTACTTC. Residues: CASSPQGQGGETQYF.

This clonotype was recorded at least ten times. The chain combines TRBV20-1 with TRBJ2-7; D is unclear. The germline V gene encodes CDR1 DFQATT and CDR2 SNEGSKA (reference sequence). Trimming removed 5 bases from V and 1 base from J, with 12 bases in between. The CDR3 extends over 13 amino acids. The CDR3 DNA is TGCAGTGCTCCAAACCGGGCTTCCTACGAGCAGTACTTC. As protein: CSAPNRASYEQYF.

The table lists this clonotype with many counts. The J gene is TRBJ1-5, the V gene TRBV7-2; TRBD1 is a possible D gene (5 bases). V gave up 5 bases and J gave up 5 bases, with 16 bases separating them. Germline lookup yields CDR1 SGHTA and CDR2 FQGNSA. The CDR3 has 15 amino acids. CDR3 coding DNA: TGTGCCAGCAGCCTGTGGGGAAAAGGGGATCAGCCCCAGCATTTT. Protein: CASSLWGKGDQPQHF.

This clonotype showed up many times. Since the CDR3 does not end with the conserved phenylalanine or tryptophan, this likely comes from a read error. CDR3 nucleotide sequence: TGTGCCAGCAGCCGGGGAAGGGTGAACACTGAAGCTTTCCTT. It encodes CASSRGRVNTEAFL. The chain joins TRBV12-3 or TRBV12-4 to TRBJ1-1, with unresolved D. V was trimmed by 6 bases and J by 0 bases, leaving 11 bases between them. This CDR3 spans 14 amino acids.

This clonotype has ten or more counts. The chain carries TRBV20-1 and TRBJ2-5; D may match TRBD1 or TRBD2 (5 bases each). The CDR3 consists of 12 residues. The V gene lost 3 bases and the J gene lost 8 bases, with 13 bases spanning the gap. Germline CDR1 DFQATT, CDR2 SNEGSKA (reference sequence). Written as DNA, the CDR3 is TGCAGTGCTAGGGGGGACGGTGGTACCCAGTACTTC. Translated, it gives CSARGDGGTQYF.

Turning to this clonotype: An end of the junction differs from the germline gene, which may be a read error. The chain is built from TRBV6-1 and TRBJ2-5; TRBD2 might be the D (5 bases). The CDR3 runs 13 residues. CDR1 MNHNS and CDR2 SASEGT come from the germline V gene. The chain's CDR3 is CTSSDLGVETQYF. The CDR3 DNA sequence: TGTACCAGCAGTGACCTCGGGGTCGAGACCCAGTACTTC.

This clonotype occurred many times. The chain has TRBV20-1 and TRBJ2-5; a weak D match, TRBD1 (6 bases). The ends were cut back, 5 bases at V and 5 bases at J, with 12 bases in the middle. The CDR3 totals 12 residues. The germline V gene encodes CDR1 DFQATT and CDR2 SNEGSKA (reference sequence). CDR3 in DNA: TGCAGTGCTTTAGAGGGGGAGGAGACCCAGTACTTC. This gives the protein CSALEGEETQYF.

This clonotype was recorded many times. This chain connects TRBV19 to TRBJ1-1; D gene ambiguous. The CDR3 has 14 residues. V lost 4 bases to trimming and J lost 1 base, with 10 bases between them. From germline, CDR1 is LNHDA and CDR2 SQIVND (reference sequence). CDR3 amino acids: CASSKGSWNTEAFF. CDR3 nucleotides: TGTGCCAGTAGTAAGGGCTCTTGGAACACTGAAGCTTTCTTT.

Many counts were recorded for this clonotype. The genes are TRBV2 and TRBJ1-5; TRBD1 matches at 7 bases. The CDR3 loop spans 17 amino acids. Germline CDR1 and CDR2: SNHLY and FYNNEI. V lost 5 bases to trimming and J lost 0 bases; unmatched junction nucleotides: 10. The CDR3 coding sequence is TGTGCCAGCAGTCGGACCGGGACAGAGATTAGCAATCAGCCCCAGCATTTT. Translating it yields CASSRTGTEISNQPQHF.

This clonotype was seen many times. The chain joins TRBV19 to TRBJ1-2; D gene uncertain. The CDR3 contains 13 residues. CDR1 LNHDA and CDR2 SQIVND come from the germline V gene (reference sequence). V lost 7 bases and J lost 0, with 9 bases in between. This CDR3 is CASNLPTNYGYTF. In nucleotides, the CDR3 is TGTGCCAGTAATCTCCCAACTAACTATGGCTACACCTTC. Full variable domain (missing parts from reference TRBV19 and TRBJ1-2): DGGITQSPKYLFRKEGQNVTLSCEQNLNHDAMYWYRQDPGQGLRLIYYSQIVNDFQKGDIAEGYSVSREKKESFPLTVTSAQKNPTAFYLCASNLPTNYGYTFGSGTRLTVV.

The V and J genes are TRBV5-1 and TRBJ2-7; TRBD2 agrees at 10 bases. V shed 2 bases and J 0 bases; nucleotides not matched to a gene: 2. This CDR3 has 15 amino acids. CDR1 and CDR2 (germline): SGHRS, YFSETQ. The CDR3: CASSFGLADSYEQYF. In DNA, the CDR3 is TGCGCCAGCAGCTTTGGACTAGCGGACTCCTACGAGCAGTACTTC.

This clonotype was counted ten times or more. The chain uses TRBV5-6 and TRBJ1-2; D is possibly TRBD1 (6 bases). Germline V gene sequence: CDR1 SGHDT, CDR2 YYEEEE. Trimming shortened V by 4 bases and J by 8 bases, and 27 bases separated the two germline ends. This CDR3 is built from 17 residues. Written as DNA, the CDR3 is TGTGCCAGCAGCGGGGGCCGTAGATCCGTTTACGGTCGGGGCTACACCTTC. Its translation: CASSGGRRSVYGRGYTF.

The rearrangement uses TRBV20-1 and TRBJ1-1, with D possibly TRBD1 on 5 matching bases. The CDR3 is 16 amino acids. The V and J ends lost 1 base and 7 bases respectively, with 22 bases between them. From germline, CDR1 is DFQATT and CDR2 SNEGSKA (reference sequence). The CDR3 bases are TGCAGTGCTAGAGTTATCGCCGGGACCGTGGTTGGTGAAGCTTTCTTT. Encoded protein: CSARVIAGTVVGEAFF.

In this sample, this clonotype turned up many times. This chain uses TRBV6-1 with TRBJ1-5, with D unresolved. The CDR3 has 14 amino acids. Trimming shortened V by 6 bases and J by 2 bases, and 11 bases separated the two germline ends. Per germline, CDR1 MNHNS and CDR2 SASEGT. The CDR3 protein is CASSSLAGNQPQHF. Written as DNA, the CDR3 is TGTGCCAGCAGCTCCCTCGCGGGCAATCAGCCCCAGCATTTT.

This clonotype was recorded many times. This chain connects TRBV12-3 or TRBV12-4 to TRBJ1-1; 8 nucleotides agree with TRBD1. J lost 7 bases, V lost 5 bases, and 9 bases had no gene match. CDR3 size: 14 residues. CDR3 bases: TGTGCCAGCAGTGTTAGACAGGGGAATGGTGAAGCTTTCTTT. Translation: CASSVRQGNGEAFF.

This clonotype appeared many times. The CDR3 reads CASSQLGLGGYTF. The DNA for the CDR3 is TGCGCCAGCAGCCAACTCGGATTGGGGGGCTACACCTTC. The rearrangement uses TRBV4-1 and TRBJ1-2, with D unresolved. V shed 2 bases and J shed 8 bases, with 12 bases lying between them. CDR1 and CDR2 (germline): MGHRA, YSYEKL. CDR3 size: 13 residues.

This clonotype was counted ten times or more. The chain couples TRBV4-1 to TRBJ1-5; D remains ambiguous. V was cut by 5 bases and J by 2 bases, with 16 bases left in between. Germline values: CDR1 MGHRA, CDR2 YSYEKL. This CDR3 has 16 amino acids. The DNA of the CDR3 is TGCGCCAGCAGCGTGGTTGGGGATTACGGCAATCAGCCCCAGCATTTT. This translates into CASSVVGDYGNQPQHF.

Concerning this clonotype itself: With a much larger clone just one base away, this may be a read error. The V gene is TRBV6-1, the J gene TRBJ1-2, with a tentative D call TRBD1 (5 bases). CDR1 MNHNS and CDR2 SASEGT come from the germline V gene. CDR3 length equals 15 residues. CDR3 coding DNA: TGTGCCAGCAGAGAAGCCGGGGCAGGGTTCTATGGCTACACCTTC. It translates to CASREAGAGFYGYTF.

This clonotype appeared many times. The chain couples TRBV19 to TRBJ1-1; D ambiguous. V shed 2 bases and J shed 3 bases, with 13 bases lying between them. The CDR3 length is 15 residues. Germline loops: CDR1 LNHDA, CDR2 SQIVND (reference sequence). The CDR3 protein is CASSIRGFGHTEAFF. The CDR3 DNA is TGTGCCAGTAGTATACGAGGGTTTGGACACACTGAAGCTTTCTTT.

The V gene is TRBV19, the J gene TRBJ1-5, with D possibly being TRBD1 (6 bases). The CDR3 sequence is 15 residues long. Germline CDR1 is LNHDA and CDR2 is SQIVND (reference sequence). V was shortened by 7 bases and J by 6 bases, with 19 bases between the two germline ends. This CDR3 is CASTPGGGAGQPQHF. The CDR3 DNA follows: TGTGCCAGTACCCCGGGGGGGGGGGCTGGTCAGCCCCAGCATTTT.

A single count supports this clonotype. V and J are TRBV24-1 and TRBJ2-7; either TRBD1 or TRBD2 may supply D (5 bases each). Trimming removed 3 bases at V and 1 base at J, with 18 bases between. This CDR3 comprises 17 residues. Per germline, CDR1 KGHDR and CDR2 SFDVKD. CDR3 in DNA: TGTGCCACCAGTGATGACCCGACCGGGGCTCAGTCCTACGAGCAGTACTTC. Encoded protein: CATSDDPTGAQSYEQYF.

This clonotype was recorded at least ten times. This chain links TRBV6-1 with TRBJ2-2; 12 bases are shared with TRBD1. CDR3 size: 15 residues. Losses at the gene ends were 6 bases for V and 4 bases for J; bases not matched to a gene: 3. CDR1 and CDR2 (germline): MNHNS, SASEGT. The CDR3 DNA reads TGTGCCAGCAGGGGACAGGGGGCGATCACCGGGGAGCTGTTTTTT. Protein: CASRGQGAITGELFF.